The clone carrying this T cell receptor beta chain was recorded a few times. In this CDR3 the conserved last residue, phenylalanine or tryptophan, is missing, so a read error is likely. It is unclear where the CDR3 begins or ends on the DNA, so no DNA is shown, and the CDR3 is as TCRdb lists it. These data are taken from a study of patients and donors after allogeneic stem cell transplantation. The CDR3 length is 13 residues, termini included. CDR1 and CDR2 from the germline V gene are DFQATT and SNEGSKA (reference sequence). TCRdb reprocessed the RT-PCR reads with MiXCR, giving one entry per CDR3 protein. The data contain around 200,000 distinct CDR3 sequences, more than 35% of them singletons.

The rearrangement links TRBV20-1 to TRBJ2-4; TRBD1, as called in the table, went unchecked against the DNA. The specimen sequenced was blood, either unsorted or a sorted T cell fraction (not recorded which). The receptor was isolated from a human donor who was either an allogeneic HSCT recipient or a stem cell or donor lymphocyte infusion donor (not recorded which). It is not recorded whose cells these are; they may come from a transplant donor. The CDR3 loop is CSARDEGQGAQYV.